This T cell receptor beta chain is from a study of blood T cell repertoires in COVID-19. CDR1 MNHEY and CDR2 SVGAGI come from the germline V gene. There are 15 residues in the CDR3. Unmatched junction bases numbered 5, after V lost 0 bases and J lost 6 bases. Some clones are missing from TCRdb's copy, which holds only in-frame ones; the method was immunoSEQ multiplex PCR. The sample holds 140,000 to 150,000 clones, about 90% seen once. The chain recombines TRBV6-5 with TRBJ2-1; the match to TRBD2 covers 7 bases. Sequencing input: peripheral blood. The clonotype originates from a woman aged 45-65 years with acute or convalescent COVID-19. CDR3 DNA sequence: TGTGCCAGCAGTTACTCTGGGGGGGGTGCCAATGAGCAGTTCTTC. As protein: CASSYSGGGANEQFF.